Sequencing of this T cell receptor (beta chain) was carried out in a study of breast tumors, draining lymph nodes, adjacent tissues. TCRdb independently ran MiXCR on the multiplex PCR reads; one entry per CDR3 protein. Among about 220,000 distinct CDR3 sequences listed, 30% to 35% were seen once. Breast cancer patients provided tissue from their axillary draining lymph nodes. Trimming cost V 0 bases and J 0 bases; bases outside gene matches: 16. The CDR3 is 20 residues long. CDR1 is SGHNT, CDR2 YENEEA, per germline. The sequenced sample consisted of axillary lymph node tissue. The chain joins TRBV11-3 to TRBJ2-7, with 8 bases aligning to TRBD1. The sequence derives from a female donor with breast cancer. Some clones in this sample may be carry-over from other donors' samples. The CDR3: CASSLEVSWDRCGPSYEQYF. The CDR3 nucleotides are TGTGCCAGCAGCTTAGAGGTGAGTTGGGACAGGTGTGGGCCCTCCTACGAGCAGTACTTC. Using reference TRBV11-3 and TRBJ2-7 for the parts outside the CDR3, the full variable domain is EAGVVQSPRYKIIEKKQPVAFWCNPISGHNTLYWYLQNLGQGPELLIRYENEEAVDDSQLPKDRFSAERLKGVDSTLKIQPAELGDSAVYLCASSLEVSWDRCGPSYEQYFGPGTRLTVT.